The clone carrying this T cell receptor (beta chain) was recorded a few times. The target antigen is unknown. These data belong to a study of response to subunit inactivated influenza vaccine. The study, taken as a whole, reports: A suggestion made by the authors is that each seasonal influenza vaccination recruits few new T cells.

MiXCR, run by TCRdb on the RT-PCR reads, gives a single entry per CDR3 protein. There are around 520,000 distinct CDR3 sequences in the sample; roughly 12% occur only once, and about 9.4% lies in the top ten. Germline V gene data show CDR1 as KGHSH and CDR2 as LQKENI. V dropped 3 bases and J dropped 4 bases, with 7 bases sitting between them. The length of the CDR3 is 14 residues. The rearrangement uses TRBV18 and TRBJ1-6; D gene ambiguous. The receptor's source is a man between 45 and 60 years old who received an inactivated influenza vaccine. Material: PBMCs from blood, obtained on the day of vaccination. DNA for the CDR3: TGTGCCAGCTCACCCCGGGATTATAATTCACCCCTCCACTTT. This encodes CASSPRDYNSPLHF.